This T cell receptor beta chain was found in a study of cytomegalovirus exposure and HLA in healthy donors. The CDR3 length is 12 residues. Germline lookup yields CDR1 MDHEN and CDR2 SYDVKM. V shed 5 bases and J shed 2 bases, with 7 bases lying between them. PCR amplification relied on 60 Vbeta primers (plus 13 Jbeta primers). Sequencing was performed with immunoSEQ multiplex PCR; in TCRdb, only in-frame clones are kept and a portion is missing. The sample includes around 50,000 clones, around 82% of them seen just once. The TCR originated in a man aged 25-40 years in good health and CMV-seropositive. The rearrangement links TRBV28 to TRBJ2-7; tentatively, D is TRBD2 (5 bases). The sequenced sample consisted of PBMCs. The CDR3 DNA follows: TGTGCCAGCAGTATCGGGACCTACGAGCAGTACTTC. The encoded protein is CASSIGTYEQYF.